The 27 T cell receptor beta chains listed next were all sequenced from one sample in a study of shared clonotypes between healthy human individuals. Sequencing was performed with immunoSEQ multiplex PCR; in TCRdb, only in-frame clones are kept and a portion is missing. This table has roughly 2.6 million clones, about 92% appearing once. What was sequenced was naive CD4+ T cells sorted from blood. Specified subset: CD45RA+ positively selected. The receptors derive from a man between 18 and 29 years old in good health.

The V gene is TRBV18, the J gene TRBJ1-3; D perhaps matches TRBD1 (5 bases). Germline assignment: CDR1 KGHSH and CDR2 LQKENI. The CDR3 totals 16 residues. With 3 bases removed from V and 0 bases from J, the gap between germline ends came to 12 bases. CDR3 DNA: TGTGCCAGCTCACCTCGCGGCGGGGGCTCTGGAAACACCATATATTTT. It encodes CASSPRGGGSGNTIYF.

The rearrangement joins TRBV6-5 to TRBJ2-3; D unresolved. Deletions cut 4 bases from V and 2 bases from J, with 13 bases between. The CDR3 covers 15 residues. Germline assignment: CDR1 MNHEY and CDR2 SVGAGI. The chain's CDR3 is CASSLTRGSTDTQYF. DNA for the CDR3: TGTGCCAGCAGTTTGACAAGAGGATCCACAGATACGCAGTATTTT.

This clone showed up just once. This rearrangement joins TRBV9 to TRBJ1-2; 7 positions match TRBD1. Trimming at V came to 0 bases and at J to 3 bases, leaving 14 bases not matched to a gene. Germline V gene sequence: CDR1 SGDLS, CDR2 YYNGEE. CDR3 length: 18 amino acids. CDR3 nucleotide sequence: TGTGCCAGCAGCGTAGATGGGACAGAACGTGAAGTGTACTATGGCTACACCTTC. It translates to CASSVDGTEREVYYGYTF.

This chain links TRBV6-1 with TRBJ1-5; D remains ambiguous. Germline V gene data show CDR1 as MNHNS and CDR2 as SASEGT. The CDR3 has 13 amino acids. Deletions cut 7 bases from V and 1 base from J, with 8 bases between. The CDR3 loop is CASNGISNQPQHF. In DNA form, the CDR3 reads TGTGCCAGCAATGGGATCAGCAATCAGCCCCAGCATTTT.

The V call is TRBV4-1, the J call TRBJ2-1; 8 positions match TRBD2. The junction had 10 bases not matched to a gene; V was cut back by 0 bases and J by 3 bases. From germline, CDR1 is MGHRA and CDR2 YSYEKL. CDR3 length equals 18 residues. The CDR3 is CASSQDEVAGGLYNEQFF. Here the CDR3 DNA reads TGCGCCAGCAGCCAAGATGAGGTGGCGGGAGGACTCTACAATGAGCAGTTCTTC.

This chain uses TRBV6-5 with TRBJ2-7; D call uncertain. From germline, CDR1 is MNHEY and CDR2 SVGAGI. The CDR3 covers 11 residues. V was shortened by 5 bases and J by 7 bases, with 9 bases between the two germline ends. The CDR3 nucleotides are TGTGCCAGCAGTGGCGGTCAAGAGCAGTACTTC. Its translation is CASSGGQEQYF.

In its sample, this clone was seen a few times. This chain uses TRBV7-3 with TRBJ1-6; D is ambiguous. Germline CDR1 SGHTA, CDR2 FQGTGA. The CDR3 sequence is 15 residues long. V lost 5 bases and J 6 bases, leaving 14 bases between the germline ends. The DNA of the CDR3 is TGTGCCAGCAGCCTGAGTTCGGGTCTTAATTCACCCCTCCACTTT. This translates into CASSLSSGLNSPLHF. Full variable domain (missing parts from reference TRBV7-3 and TRBJ1-6): GAGVSQTPSNKVTEKGKYVELRCDPISGHTALYWYRQSLGQGPEFLIYFQGTGAADDSGLPNDRFFAVRPEGSVSTLKIQRTERGDSAVYLCASSLSSGLNSPLHFGNGTRLTVT.

The chain employs TRBV11-2 and TRBJ2-3; TRBD2 matches at 9 bases. V lost 4 bases to trimming and J lost 2 bases; unmatched junction nucleotides: 7. There are 16 residues in the CDR3. Germline CDR1 reads SGHAT; CDR2 reads FQNNGV. The CDR3 DNA reads TGTGCCAGCAGCTCGTTAGCGGGAGTGATCACAGATACGCAGTATTTT. This codes for CASSSLAGVITDTQYF.

This sequence joins TRBV5-6 and TRBJ1-1; D remains unclear. The CDR3 totals 13 residues. With 5 bases removed from V and 1 base from J, the gap between germline ends came to 9 bases. The germline V gene has CDR1 SGHDT and CDR2 YYEEEE. CDR3 in DNA: TGTGCCAGCAGTAAAGTACGGAACACTGAAGCTTTCTTT. This translates into CASSKVRNTEAFF. Full variable domain (remainder filled in from reference TRBV5-6 and TRBJ1-1): DAGVTQSPTHLIKTRGQQVTLRCSPKSGHDTVSWYQQALGQGPQFIFQYYEEEERQRGNFPDRFSGHQFPNYSSELNVNALLLGDSALYLCASSKVRNTEAFFGQGTRLTVV.

Concerning this clone: Other nucleotide sequences in the sample specify the same CDR3. The chain recombines TRBV7-2 with TRBJ2-1, with 10 bases identical to TRBD2. CDR3 length: 14 residues. Germline CDR1 is SGHTA and CDR2 is FQGNSA. With V trimmed by 5 bases and J by 7 bases, 5 bases remained unmatched. The CDR3 region has the DNA TGTGCCAGCAGCCCCAGACTAGCGGGTAATGAGCAGTTCTTC. As protein: CASSPRLAGNEQFF.

The chain carries TRBV23-1 and TRBJ1-5, with D hard to call. TRBV23-1 has ORF status, its function being uncertain. This CDR3 region has 18 residues. The V and J ends lost 4 bases and 3 bases respectively, with 22 bases between them. This CDR3 is CASSLLGSREQNNQPQHF. CDR3 in DNA: TGCGCCAGCAGTCTTCTGGGGTCCCGAGAGCAAAACAATCAGCCCCAGCATTTT.

V gene TRBV7-9 combines with J gene TRBJ1-4, with TRBD1 matching 7 bases. The CDR3 runs 14 residues. The V gene's germline CDR1 is SEHNR and CDR2 FQNEAQ (reference sequence). V lost 5 bases and J lost 5; bases outside the gene matches: 5. The CDR3 spells CASSPGTVNEKLFF. CDR3 in DNA: TGTGCCAGCAGCCCCGGGACAGTAAATGAAAAACTGTTTTTT.

The chain joins TRBV28 to TRBJ2-7; 7 nucleotides align to TRBD2. The CDR3 sequence is 16 residues long. V was pared by 4 bases and J by 5 bases, with 14 bases of the junction left unmatched. Per germline, CDR1 MDHEN and CDR2 SYDVKM. CDR3 residues: CASSSPLGWEGHEQYF. The CDR3 nucleotides are TGTGCCAGCAGTTCCCCTCTGGGGTGGGAGGGCCACGAGCAGTACTTC.

DNA for the CDR3: TGCGCCAGCAGCTTGGTGGACAGGGGAACCTACGAGCAGTACTTC. Protein sequence: CASSLVDRGTYEQYF. The rearrangement links TRBV5-1 to TRBJ2-7; 9 nucleotides match TRBD1. The CDR3 spans 15 residues. Germline V gives CDR1 SGHRS, CDR2 YFSETQ. The junction had 3 bases not matched to a gene; V was cut back by 0 bases and J by 2 bases.

This chain links TRBV5-1 with TRBJ1-4; D not resolved. Germline V gene data show CDR1 as SGHRS and CDR2 as YFSETQ. This CDR3 is built from 15 residues. Trimming took off 3 bases at V and 4 bases at J, with 13 bases between the two ends. This chain's CDR3 is CASSSDGGFNEKLFF. Here the CDR3 DNA reads TGCGCCAGCAGCTCGGACGGTGGGTTTAATGAAAAACTGTTTTTT.

This clone was picked up one time. The V call is TRBV6-1, the J call TRBJ2-1; the match to TRBD2 covers 10 bases. The germline V gene has CDR1 MNHNS and CDR2 SASEGT. J lost 16 bases, V lost 10 bases, and 10 bases had no gene match. There are 11 residues in the CDR3. The CDR3 sequence is CAIRWGTSDFF. CDR3 DNA: TGTGCCATTCGTTGGGGGACTAGCGATTTCTTC.

In DNA, the CDR3 is TGTGCCAGCAGCTTAAGCGTTGGCGGGGGGGCCCCGGAGCAGTTCTTC. Protein product: CASSLSVGGGAPEQFF. The chain uses TRBV11-3 and TRBJ2-1, with 9 nucleotides matching TRBD2. With 2 bases clipped from V and 10 bases from J, the junction kept 12 bases outside the gene matches. CDR3 length: 16 residues. The germline CDR1 and CDR2 sequences are SGHNT and YENEEA.

This chain connects TRBV6-5 to TRBJ2-6, with D unresolved. CDR3 length: 15 amino acids. In germline, CDR1 is MNHEY, CDR2 SVGAGI. Deletions cut 4 bases from V and 3 bases from J, with 10 bases between. The CDR3 spells CASSFARSGANVLTF. For the CDR3, the DNA is TGTGCCAGCAGTTTCGCGAGGAGTGGGGCCAACGTCCTGACTTTC.

This clone occurred once. The chain joins TRBV10-3 to TRBJ1-5; D is unresolved. Germline-derived CDR1 and CDR2 are ENHRY and SYGVKD. The CDR3 extends over 13 amino acids. V gave up 2 bases and J gave up 3 bases, with 5 bases separating them. CDR3: CAISEGPNQPQHF. In DNA, the CDR3 is TGTGCCATCAGTGAGGGCCCCAATCAGCCCCAGCATTTT.

This clone was detected a few times. V is TRBV19 and J is TRBJ1-4; 10 bases map to TRBD1. The CDR3 is made up of 15 amino acids. With V trimmed by 7 bases and J by 8 bases, 10 bases remained unmatched. The germline V gene has CDR1 LNHDA and CDR2 SQIVND (reference sequence). CDR3 amino acids: CASNPGQGKREKLFF. The CDR3 region has the DNA TGTGCCAGTAATCCGGGACAGGGGAAGAGGGAAAAACTGTTTTTT.

V is TRBV27 and J is TRBJ1-6; a possible D gene is TRBD1 (6 bases). Per the germline V gene, CDR1 is MNHEY and CDR2 is SMNVEV (reference sequence). This CDR3 spans 16 amino acids. V was clipped by 6 bases and J by 3 bases, with 15 bases between them. CDR3 DNA: TGTGCCAGCAGAACACCTCAGGGGCGCTATAATTCACCCCTCCACTTT. This translates into CASRTPQGRYNSPLHF.

To note about this clone: Other DNA sequences in the sample encode the same CDR3. The V call is TRBV30, the J call TRBJ2-7; weak D call: TRBD2 (6 bases). The germline gives CDR1 GTSNPN, CDR2 SVGIG (reference sequence). This CDR3 comprises 12 residues. The V end lost 0 bases, the J end lost 7 bases, and 10 bases lay between the germline ends. The CDR3 sequence: CAWSVPGGEQYF. The CDR3 nucleotides are TGTGCCTGGAGTGTCCCTGGGGGGGAGCAGTACTTC.

This clone was seen a single time. The rearrangement uses TRBV4-3 and TRBJ1-2, with TRBD1 matching 7 bases. J was trimmed by 4 bases and V by 2 bases; bases with no gene match: 4. This CDR3 comprises 14 residues. CDR1 and CDR2 (germline): LGHNA, YSLEER. CDR3 DNA sequence: TGCGCCAGCAGCCAATCCCGGGACAGCTATGGCTACACCTTC. Protein product: CASSQSRDSYGYTF.

CDR3 nucleotide sequence: TGCAGCGTTGAAGGGGAGGGGGTCTACGAGCAGTACTTC. This encodes CSVEGEGVYEQYF. The V and J genes are TRBV29-1 and TRBJ2-7; tentatively, D is TRBD2 (7 bases). Per the germline V gene, CDR1 is SQVTM and CDR2 is ANQGSEA. V lost 1 base to trimming and J lost 3 bases, with 10 bases between them. This CDR3 is built from 13 residues.

The chain carries TRBV4-3 and TRBJ2-7; D remains ambiguous. Germline V gene lookup returns CDR1 LGHNA and CDR2 YSLEER. This CDR3 has 13 residues. The V end lost 0 bases, the J end lost 4 bases, and 7 bases lay between the germline ends. Here the CDR3 reads CASSQDYGYEQYF. The DNA of the CDR3 is TGCGCCAGCAGCCAAGATTACGGTTACGAGCAGTACTTC.

DNA of the CDR3: TGCGCCAGCAGCCGAATAATCCACGGCGAGCAGTACTTC. This encodes CASSRIIHGEQYF. The chain couples TRBV4-3 to TRBJ2-7; D is undetermined. Trimming removed 4 bases from V and 6 bases from J, with 13 bases in between. The CDR3 is 13 amino acids. Germline-derived CDR1 and CDR2 are LGHNA and YSLEER.

This clone was counted only a few times. The chain recombines TRBV2 with TRBJ1-1; D call uncertain. Germline V gene data show CDR1 as SNHLY and CDR2 as FYNNEI. The ends were cut back, 4 bases at V and 0 bases at J, with 6 bases in the middle. The CDR3 length is 13 residues. The CDR3 sequence: CASSVEVNTEAFF. For the CDR3, the DNA is TGTGCCAGCAGTGTGGAGGTGAACACTGAAGCTTTCTTT.